The 26 T cell receptor beta chains presented below share a single source sample, sequenced in a study of T-cell reconstitution after alpha-beta-depleted transplantation in children. Unique molecular identifiers were incorporated into the prepared TCRbeta library. MiXCR was run by TCRdb on the PCR reads, yielding one entry per CDR3 protein. The data show about 640,000 distinct CDR3 sequences, 10% to 15% seen once. Here the sequenced sample was PBMCs, mostly from graft donor cells, taken 360 days after TCRalphabeta/CD19-depleted stem cell transplant. These receptors were taken from a male patient aged 10-17 years who had a stem cell transplant for acute myeloid leukemia, so the T cells may come from the graft donor.

This clonotype has at least ten counts. This chain uses TRBV15 with TRBJ2-7; D is perhaps TRBD2 (6 bases). The CDR3 loop spans 15 amino acids. Between the trimmed V and J ends, which lost 5 bases and 3 bases, there was a span of 17 bases. The germline V gene has CDR1 LNHNV and CDR2 YYDKDF (reference sequence). CDR3 region: CATSRQEGQLYEQYF. In DNA form, the CDR3 reads TGTGCCACCAGCCGTCAGGAGGGGCAACTCTACGAGCAGTACTTC. Together with reference TRBV15 and TRBJ2-7, the CDR3 gives the full variable domain: DAMVIQNPRYQVTQFGKPVTLSCSQTLNHNVMYWYQQKSSQAPKLLFHYYDKDFNNEADTPDNFQSRRPNTSFCFLDIRSPGLGDTAMYLCATSRQEGQLYEQYFGPGTRLTVT.

This clonotype appeared a few times. V gene TRBV28 combines with J gene TRBJ2-1; TRBD2 matches 8 bases. CDR3 length equals 15 residues. Unmatched junction bases numbered 6, after V lost 4 bases and J lost 4 bases. Germline CDR1 reads MDHEN; CDR2 reads SYDVKM. The CDR3 is CASSSLSGGYNEQFF. CDR3 bases: TGTGCCAGCAGTTCATTGTCGGGAGGGTACAATGAGCAGTTCTTC.

The chain employs TRBV7-3 and TRBJ2-3, with TRBD2 as a possible D gene (6 bases). From germline, CDR1 is SGHTA and CDR2 FQGTGA. Trimming stripped 1 base from V and 0 bases from J, with 11 bases between. The CDR3 totals 16 residues. This chain's CDR3 is CASSLNRDFSTDTQYF. In DNA, the CDR3 is TGTGCCAGCAGCTTAAACCGGGACTTTAGCACAGATACGCAGTATTTT.

This clonotype was observed at least ten times. The chain uses TRBV5-1 and TRBJ2-7; D remains ambiguous. From germline, CDR1 is SGHRS and CDR2 YFSETQ. The V end was cut by 3 bases, the J end by 6 bases, with 7 bases between. This CDR3 is 11 amino acids long. CDR3 coding DNA: TGCGCCAGCAGCTCTTCCGGCGAGCAGTACTTC. It codes for CASSSSGEQYF. Looking up the rest from reference TRBV5-1 and TRBJ2-7 gives the full variable domain: KAGVTQTPRYLIKTRGQQVTLSCSPISGHRSVSWYQQTPGQGLQFLFEYFSETQRNKGNFPGRFSGRQFSNSRSEMNVSTLELGDSALYLCASSSSGEQYFGPGTRLTVT.

This clonotype was seen a handful of times. The chain employs TRBV20-1 and TRBJ2-1; D gene unclear. The CDR3 loop spans 11 amino acids. CDR1 and CDR2 (germline): DFQATT, SNEGSKA (reference sequence). Trimming shortened V by 2 bases and J by 7 bases, and 6 bases separated the two germline ends. The CDR3 region has the DNA TGCAGTGCTAGACTAGTTAATGAGCAGTTCTTC. This sequence encodes CSARLVNEQFF.

This clonotype was seen more than once but under ten times. This chain joins TRBV28 and TRBJ2-1, with D possibly TRBD2 on 5 matching bases. The CDR3 consists of 14 residues. CDR1 is MDHEN, CDR2 SYDVKM, per germline. V was trimmed by 5 bases and J by 8 bases, leaving 16 bases between them. CDR3 region: CASSPNSGWDEQFF. Here the CDR3 DNA reads TGTGCCAGCAGTCCCAACAGCGGTTGGGATGAGCAGTTCTTC.

Only a few counts were recorded for this clonotype. This chain joins TRBV6-2 or TRBV6-3 and TRBJ2-1, with TRBD1 matching 8 bases. V shed 2 bases, J shed 5 bases, and the junction held 8 bases outside the gene matches. CDR1 and CDR2 (germline): MNHEY, SVGEGT. The CDR3 has 16 amino acids. CDR3 amino acids: CASSYMGQGADNEQFF. In DNA form, the CDR3 reads TGTGCCAGCAGTTACATGGGGCAGGGGGCGGACAATGAGCAGTTCTTC.

This clonotype was counted at least ten times. CDR3 residues: CASSSNLPTSVDSYNEQFF. The CDR3 DNA is TGTGCCAGCAGCTCCAATTTGCCGACTAGCGTTGATTCCTACAATGAGCAGTTCTTC. The V gene is TRBV7-9, the J gene TRBJ2-1; 8 positions match TRBD2. From germline, CDR1 is SEHNR and CDR2 FQNEAQ (reference sequence). J was trimmed by 1 base and V by 4 bases; bases with no gene match: 15. The CDR3 sequence is 19 residues long.

This clonotype was detected a few times. The chain has TRBV20-1 and TRBJ2-7; 12 bases are a match to TRBD2. Germline V gives CDR1 DFQATT, CDR2 SNEGSKA (reference sequence). This CDR3 comprises 14 residues. The V gene end was trimmed by 2 bases and the J gene end by 7 bases; junction bases not matched to a gene: 6. CDR3 sequence reads: CSARPLAGGSEQYF. The CDR3 bases are TGCAGTGCTAGACCCCTAGCGGGAGGGAGTGAGCAGTACTTC.

This rearrangement joins TRBV24-1 to TRBJ2-2, with 10 bases matching TRBD1. The CDR3 sequence is 17 residues long. Germline V CDR1 and CDR2: KGHDR, SFDVKD. The trim removed 7 bases at V and 4 bases at J, leaving 11 bases unmatched. In DNA, the CDR3 is TGTGCCACCAGCCCCCCCCGGGACAGGGGTAGCACCGGGGAGCTGTTTTTT. Translating gives CATSPPRDRGSTGELFF.

This clonotype has a handful of counts. The V gene is TRBV7-9, the J gene TRBJ1-1; no definite D call. The germline CDR1 and CDR2 sequences are SEHNR and FQNEAQ (reference sequence). The length of the CDR3 is 15 residues. V was cut by 4 bases and J by 2 bases, with 14 bases left in between. The CDR3 here is CASSSRRGANTEAFF. The CDR3 region has the DNA TGTGCCAGCAGCTCCCGTAGAGGAGCTAACACTGAAGCTTTCTTT. Supplemented by reference TRBV7-9 and TRBJ1-1, the full variable domain reads DTGVSQNPRHKITKRGQNVTFRCDPISEHNRLYWYRQTLGQGPEFLTYFQNEAQLEKSRLLSDRFSAERPKGSFSTLEIQRTEQGDSAMYLCASSSRRGANTEAFFGQGTRLTVV.

In its sample, this clonotype was seen a few times. This chain connects TRBV20-1 to TRBJ2-3, with 9 bases fitting TRBD2. This CDR3 is built from 16 residues. Trimming took 6 bases from V and 2 from J; bases not matched to a gene: 12. Germline CDR1 reads DFQATT; CDR2 reads SNEGSKA (reference sequence). CDR3 nucleotides: TGCAGTGCGGCAGCCTTCCTAGCGGGGCACACAGATACGCAGTATTTT. Translation gives CSAAAFLAGHTDTQYF.

The CDR3 DNA sequence: TGTGCCAGTAGTATAGTCACCGGGACAGGGGGCCTTTGGTGGAATAATGAGCAGTTCTTC. As protein: CASSIVTGTGGLWWNNEQFF. The chain joins TRBV19 to TRBJ2-1; TRBD1 agrees at 12 bases. Trimming took 1 base from V and 7 from J; bases not matched to a gene: 17. Germline CDR1 LNHDA, CDR2 SQIVND (reference sequence). This CDR3 is built from 20 residues.

In this sample, this clonotype turned up a few times. The rearrangement uses TRBV20-1 and TRBJ2-1; 7 bases agree with TRBD2. This CDR3 is 13 amino acids long. The germline gives CDR1 DFQATT, CDR2 SNEGSKA (reference sequence). V dropped 3 bases and J dropped 4; count of bases not matched to a gene: 3. The CDR3 sequence: CSARGRVYNEQFF. CDR3 in DNA: TGCAGTGCTAGGGGGAGGGTTTACAATGAGCAGTTCTTC.

The chain combines TRBV29-1 with TRBJ2-4; D is perhaps TRBD2 (7 bases). The CDR3 spans 12 residues. Germline V gene lookup returns CDR1 SQVTM and CDR2 ANQGSEA. Trimming pared 3 bases from V and 7 bases from J, leaving 10 bases between. The CDR3 protein is CSVEGRGNIQYF. As DNA, the CDR3 is TGCAGCGTTGAGGGGAGGGGGAACATTCAGTACTTC.

The chain has TRBV14 and TRBJ2-1; TRBD2 agrees at 10 bases. V shed 6 bases, J shed 7 bases, and the junction held 6 bases outside the gene matches. Germline V gene sequence: CDR1 SGHDN, CDR2 FVKESK. CDR3 length equals 14 residues. The CDR3 spells CASRPLAGSNEQFF. CDR3 bases: TGTGCCAGCAGACCACTAGCGGGAAGTAATGAGCAGTTCTTC.

This clonotype was seen a handful of times. V usage is TRBV7-9 and J usage is TRBJ2-3, with D tentatively TRBD1 or TRBD2 (5 bases each). Germline V gene sequence: CDR1 SEHNR, CDR2 FQNEAQ (reference sequence). V dropped 1 base and J dropped 6 bases, with 14 bases sitting between them. The length of the CDR3 is 15 residues. CDR3 DNA: TGTGCCAGCAGCTTAGGGCAGGGCGGGTTCGATACGCAGTATTTT. This translates into CASSLGQGGFDTQYF.

The chain couples TRBV7-9 to TRBJ2-7; unclear D gene. V gave up 4 bases and J gave up 6 bases, with 10 bases separating them. In germline, CDR1 is SEHNR, CDR2 FQNEAQ (reference sequence). The length of the CDR3 is 12 residues. CDR3 DNA: TGTGCCAGCAGCTCAAATCCGTTCGAGCAGTACTTC. Translating it yields CASSSNPFEQYF.

This chain uses TRBV7-8 with TRBJ1-2, with D tentatively TRBD1 (6 bases). Trimming shortened V by 4 bases and J by 3 bases, and 9 bases separated the two germline ends. The germline CDR1 and CDR2 sequences are SGHVS and FQNEAQ. The CDR3 loop spans 13 amino acids. CDR3 bases: TGTGCCAGCAGCTCGGACAGCCACTATGGCTACACCTTC. It is translated as CASSSDSHYGYTF.

The V call is TRBV7-2, the J call TRBJ2-3; D is ambiguous. Germline loops: CDR1 SGHTA, CDR2 FQGNSA. Deletions cut 7 bases from V and 5 bases from J, with 10 bases between. CDR3 length: 12 amino acids. The CDR3 region is CASKEIGDTQYF. CDR3 coding DNA: TGTGCCAGCAAGGAGATTGGAGATACGCAGTATTTT. Combining the CDR3 with reference TRBV7-2 and TRBJ2-3 gives the whole variable domain GAGVSQSPSNKVTEKGKDVELRCDPISGHTALYWYRQSLGQGLEFLIYFQGNSAPDKSGLPSDRFSAERTGGSVSTLTIQRTQQEDSAVYLCASKEIGDTQYFGPGTRLTVL.

This clonotype was seen a handful of times. This CDR3 is CATSRDLGRKRGNTIYF. In DNA, the CDR3 is TGTGCCACCAGCAGAGATTTGGGCCGGAAAAGAGGAAACACCATATATTTT. The chain recombines TRBV15 with TRBJ1-3; D not certain. This CDR3 region has 17 residues. The V end lost 0 bases, the J end lost 4 bases, and 16 bases lay between the germline ends. The germline V gene has CDR1 LNHNV and CDR2 YYDKDF (reference sequence).

This clonotype appeared a few times. This chain links TRBV4-3 with TRBJ2-7, with TRBD2 identical over 10 bases. The germline gives CDR1 LGHNA, CDR2 YSLEER. The CDR3 loop spans 15 amino acids. The V and J ends lost 4 bases and 1 base, in that order; junction bases with no gene match: 4. This CDR3 reads CASSRLAGESYEQYF. CDR3 DNA sequence: TGCGCCAGCAGCCGGCTAGCGGGGGAATCCTACGAGCAGTACTTC.

At least ten counts were recorded for this clonotype. The chain is built from TRBV5-1 and TRBJ2-2; 7 bases map to TRBD1. The germline CDR1 and CDR2 sequences are SGHRS and YFSETQ. This CDR3 has 17 residues. With 1 base clipped from V and 6 bases from J, the junction kept 12 bases outside the gene matches. Here the CDR3 DNA reads TGCGCCAGCAGCTTGCTCGACAGGGATATCAGTGCCGGGGAGCTGTTTTTT. This codes for CASSLLDRDISAGELFF.

The chain links TRBV11-2 to TRBJ2-1, with TRBD2 matching 7 bases. The junction had 2 bases not matched to a gene; V was cut back by 3 bases and J by 3 bases. Germline values: CDR1 SGHAT, CDR2 FQNNGV. The CDR3 totals 14 residues. CDR3 residues: CASSFRDYYNEQFF. In DNA, the CDR3 is TGTGCCAGCAGCTTCCGGGACTACTACAATGAGCAGTTCTTC.

This clonotype was seen a handful of times. J is TRBJ1-2 and V is TRBV28, with 7 positions matching TRBD1. Unmatched junction bases numbered 4, after V lost 4 bases and J lost 8 bases. The CDR3 totals 12 residues. Germline values: CDR1 MDHEN, CDR2 SYDVKM. CDR3 loop: CASSSNRGGYTF. For the CDR3, the DNA is TGTGCCAGCAGTTCCAACAGGGGAGGCTACACCTTC.

This chain connects TRBV15 to TRBJ1-2; TRBD1 agrees at 9 bases. Trimming removed 0 bases from V and 4 bases from J; junction bases left unmatched: 12. CDR1 and CDR2 (germline): LNHNV, YYDKDF (reference sequence). This CDR3 spans 18 amino acids. CDR3 nucleotide sequence: TGTGCCACCAGCAGAGATTTAGGGACAGGGACATCTCCCTATGGCTACACCTTC. Encoded protein: CATSRDLGTGTSPYGYTF.